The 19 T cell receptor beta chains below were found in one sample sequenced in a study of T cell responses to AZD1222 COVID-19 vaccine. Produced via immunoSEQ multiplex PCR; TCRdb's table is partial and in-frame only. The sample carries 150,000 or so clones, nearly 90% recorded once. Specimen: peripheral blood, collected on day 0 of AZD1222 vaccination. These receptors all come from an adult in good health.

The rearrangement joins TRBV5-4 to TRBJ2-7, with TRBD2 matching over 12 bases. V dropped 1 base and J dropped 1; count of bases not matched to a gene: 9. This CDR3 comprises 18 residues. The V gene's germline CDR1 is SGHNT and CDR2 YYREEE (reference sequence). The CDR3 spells CASSLKLAGGPASYEQYF. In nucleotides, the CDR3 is TGTGCCAGCAGCTTGAAGCTAGCGGGAGGGCCAGCGTCCTACGAGCAGTACTTC.

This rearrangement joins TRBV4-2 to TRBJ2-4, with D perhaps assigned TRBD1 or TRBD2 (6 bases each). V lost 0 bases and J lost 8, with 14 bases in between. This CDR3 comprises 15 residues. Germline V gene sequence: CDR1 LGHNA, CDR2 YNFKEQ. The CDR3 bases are TGTGCCAGCAGCCAAGAGCAAGGGGGGCCCGACATTCAGTACTTC. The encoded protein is CASSQEQGGPDIQYF.

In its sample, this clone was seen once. The chain's CDR3 is CASSRTGEEKLFF. CDR3 DNA: TGTGCCAGCAGCCGGACAGGGGAGGAAAAACTGTTTTTT. The genes are TRBV7-9 and TRBJ1-4; 9 positions agree with TRBD1. CDR1 SEHNR and CDR2 FQNEAQ come from the germline V gene (reference sequence). J lost 8 bases, V lost 5 bases, and 3 bases had no gene match. The CDR3 extends over 13 amino acids.

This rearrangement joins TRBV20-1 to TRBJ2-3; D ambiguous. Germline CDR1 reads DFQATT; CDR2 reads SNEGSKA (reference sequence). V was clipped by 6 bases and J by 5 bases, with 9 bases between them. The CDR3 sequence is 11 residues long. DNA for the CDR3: TGCAGTGCGGGAAAAAAAGATACGCAGTATTTT. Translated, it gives CSAGKKDTQYF.

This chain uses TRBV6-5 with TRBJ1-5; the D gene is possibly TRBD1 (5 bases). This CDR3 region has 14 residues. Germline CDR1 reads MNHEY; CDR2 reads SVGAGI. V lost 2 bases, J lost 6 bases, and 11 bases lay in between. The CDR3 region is CASSYGAGRQPQHF. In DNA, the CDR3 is TGTGCCAGCAGTTACGGCGCAGGGCGTCAGCCCCAGCATTTT.

CDR3 protein: CASNPFRGSEQYF. The CDR3 nucleotides are TGTGCCAGCAATCCCTTTCGGGGTAGCGAGCAGTACTTC. This rearrangement joins TRBV28 to TRBJ2-7, with D possibly matching TRBD2 (5 bases). Germline loops: CDR1 MDHEN, CDR2 SYDVKM. V lost 7 bases and J lost 6, with 16 bases in between. The CDR3 is made up of 13 amino acids.

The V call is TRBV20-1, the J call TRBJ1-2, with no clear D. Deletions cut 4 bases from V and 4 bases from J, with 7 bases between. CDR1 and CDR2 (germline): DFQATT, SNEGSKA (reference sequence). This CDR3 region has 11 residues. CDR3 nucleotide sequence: TGCAGTGCTAACGCCGCCTATGGCTACACCTTC. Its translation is CSANAAYGYTF.

Written as DNA, the CDR3 is TGTGCCAGCAGGCCCGGGCGGATTAATTCACCCCTCCACTTT. This gives the protein CASRPGRINSPLHF. The chain joins TRBV28 to TRBJ1-6, with D hard to call. The CDR3 is 14 amino acids. Germline V lookup: CDR1 MDHEN, CDR2 SYDVKM. Trimming left V 6 bases short and J 6 bases short, with 12 bases between.

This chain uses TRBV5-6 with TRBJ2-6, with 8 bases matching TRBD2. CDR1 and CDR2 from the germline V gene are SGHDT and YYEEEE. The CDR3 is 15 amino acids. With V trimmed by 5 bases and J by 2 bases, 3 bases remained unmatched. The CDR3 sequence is CASRTSGAGANVLTF. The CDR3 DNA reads TGTGCCAGCAGAACTAGCGGAGCTGGGGCCAACGTCCTGACTTTC.

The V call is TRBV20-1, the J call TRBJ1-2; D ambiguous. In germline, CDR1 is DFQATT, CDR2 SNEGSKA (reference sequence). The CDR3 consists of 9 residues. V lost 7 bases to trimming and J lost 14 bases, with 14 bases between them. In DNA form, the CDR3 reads TGCAGTGTTGATCCCCCCGGGACCTTC. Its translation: CSVDPPGTF.

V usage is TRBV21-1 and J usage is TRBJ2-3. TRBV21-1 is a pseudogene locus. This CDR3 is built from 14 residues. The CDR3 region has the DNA TGTGCCAGCAGCATATGGGGATTGGCAGATACGCAGTATTTT. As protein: CASSIWGLADTQYF.

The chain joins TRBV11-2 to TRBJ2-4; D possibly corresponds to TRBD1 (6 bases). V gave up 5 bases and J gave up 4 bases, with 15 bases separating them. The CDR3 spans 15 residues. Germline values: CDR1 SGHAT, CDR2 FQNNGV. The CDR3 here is CASSTGGAQKNIQYF. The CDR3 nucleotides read TGTGCCAGCAGCACTGGGGGCGCCCAAAAAAACATTCAGTACTTC. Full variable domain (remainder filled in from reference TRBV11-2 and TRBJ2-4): EAGVAQSPRYKIIEKRQSVAFWCNPISGHATLYWYQQILGQGPKLLIQFQNNGVVDDSQLPKDRFSAERLKGVDSTLKIQPAKLEDSAVYLCASSTGGAQKNIQYFGAGTRLSVL.

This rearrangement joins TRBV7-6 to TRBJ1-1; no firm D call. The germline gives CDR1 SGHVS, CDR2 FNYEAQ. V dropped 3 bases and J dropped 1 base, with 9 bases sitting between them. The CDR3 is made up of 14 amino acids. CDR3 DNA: TGTGCCAGCAGCTTGGGAAGGGAGAACACTGAAGCTTTCTTT. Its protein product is CASSLGRENTEAFF.

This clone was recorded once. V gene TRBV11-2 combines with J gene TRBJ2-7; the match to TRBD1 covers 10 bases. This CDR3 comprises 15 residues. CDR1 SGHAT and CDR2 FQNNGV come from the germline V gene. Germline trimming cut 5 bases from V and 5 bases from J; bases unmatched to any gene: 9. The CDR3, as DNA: TGTGCCAGCAGCACAGACCGGGACAGGGGTCACGAGCAGTACTTC. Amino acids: CASSTDRDRGHEQYF.

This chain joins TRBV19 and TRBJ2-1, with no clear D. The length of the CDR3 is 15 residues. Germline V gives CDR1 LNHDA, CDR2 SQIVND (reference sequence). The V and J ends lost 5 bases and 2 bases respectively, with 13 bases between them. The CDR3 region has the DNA TGTGCCAGTAGTCTGCTGGGCGGCACCTACAATGAGCAGTTCTTC. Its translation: CASSLLGGTYNEQFF.

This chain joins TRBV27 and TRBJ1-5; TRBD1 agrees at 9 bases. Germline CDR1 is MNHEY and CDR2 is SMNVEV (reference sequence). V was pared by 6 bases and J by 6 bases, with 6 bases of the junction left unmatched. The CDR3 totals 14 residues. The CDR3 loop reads CASSTGTGSQPQHF. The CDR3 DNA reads TGTGCCAGCAGCACTGGGACAGGGAGTCAGCCCCAGCATTTT.

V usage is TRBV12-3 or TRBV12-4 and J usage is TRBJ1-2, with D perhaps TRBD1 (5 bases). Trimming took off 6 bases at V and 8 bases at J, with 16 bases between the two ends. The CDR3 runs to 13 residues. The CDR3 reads CASSHGTYRGYTF. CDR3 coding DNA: TGTGCCAGCAGCCATGGGACCTACAGAGGCTACACCTTC.

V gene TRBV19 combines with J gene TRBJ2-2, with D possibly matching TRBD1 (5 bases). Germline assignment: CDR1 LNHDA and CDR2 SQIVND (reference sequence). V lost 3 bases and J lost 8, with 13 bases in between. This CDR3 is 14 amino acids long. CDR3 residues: CASSIGQGSGELFF. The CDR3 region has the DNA TGTGCCAGTAGTATTGGCCAGGGAAGTGGGGAGCTGTTTTTT.

In DNA form, the CDR3 reads TGTGCCAGCACCGATAACACTGAAGCTTTCTTT. This encodes CASTDNTEAFF. The chain couples TRBV28 to TRBJ1-1; D is undetermined. Trimming pared 7 bases from V and 2 bases from J, leaving 5 bases between. The CDR3 covers 11 residues. Germline values: CDR1 MDHEN, CDR2 SYDVKM.